The 17 T cell receptor beta chains below were found in one sample sequenced in a study of beta chain features in type 1 diabetes. The sequenced template was cDNA made from the entire isolated RNA. Clones were read by immunoSEQ multiplex PCR, and TCRdb kept only the in-frame ones, dropping some. Counted here are 450,000 to 600,000 clones, approximately 30% occurring once; the ten biggest clones make up roughly 0.06%. Sample: naive CD4+ T cells from blood. These receptors originate from a man younger than 35 in good health.

The rearrangement links TRBV25-1 to TRBJ2-2; D is unresolved. The CDR3 extends over 15 amino acids. From germline, CDR1 is MGHDK and CDR2 SYGVNS. With 1 base removed from V and 3 bases from J, the gap between germline ends came to 9 bases. For the CDR3, the DNA is TGTGCCAGCAGTGAATCAGGTGGTGACACCGGGGAGCTGTTTTTT. Translation: CASSESGGDTGELFF.

Only a few counts were recorded for this clone. The chain links TRBV30 to TRBJ2-7; TRBD1 aligns across 9 bases. With 4 bases clipped from V and 5 bases from J, the junction kept 12 bases outside the gene matches. The CDR3 is 15 amino acids. Germline values: CDR1 GTSNPN, CDR2 SVGIG (reference sequence). CDR3 DNA: TGTGCCTGGACCCTCGACAGGGGGGCAGGGCACGAGCAGTACTTC. Translating it yields CAWTLDRGAGHEQYF.

This chain uses TRBV7-9 with TRBJ1-1; perhaps TRBD1 as D (5 bases). The germline V gene has CDR1 SEHNR and CDR2 FQNEAQ (reference sequence). CDR3 length: 17 amino acids. The V end lost 1 base, the J end lost 4 bases, and 19 bases lay between the germline ends. The CDR3 coding sequence is TGTGCCAGCAGCTTAGGCAGTGGATGGGACCTCGGCACTGAAGCTTTCTTT. This translates into CASSLGSGWDLGTEAFF.

The sample holds a few counts of this clone. The chain is built from TRBV30 and TRBJ2-7; D is tentatively TRBD1 or TRBD2 (6 bases each). Per the germline V gene, CDR1 is GTSNPN and CDR2 is SVGIG (reference sequence). The CDR3 runs 13 residues. Trimming removed 5 bases from V and 0 bases from J, with 11 bases in between. In DNA form, the CDR3 reads TGTGCCTGGGGAGGGGGACGCTCCTACGAGCAGTACTTC. It codes for CAWGGGRSYEQYF. Variable domain in full (rest from reference TRBV30 and TRBJ2-7): SQTIHQWPATLVQPVGSPLSLECTVEGTSNPNLYWYRQAAGRGLQLLFYSVGIGQISSEVPQNLSASRPQDRQFILSSKKLLLSDSGFYLCAWGGGRSYEQYFGPGTRLTVT.

The chain uses TRBV30 and TRBJ2-7, with D possibly TRBD2 on 6 matching bases. Looked up from germline, CDR1 is GTSNPN and CDR2 is SVGIG (reference sequence). Trimming removed 0 bases from V and 7 bases from J, with 13 bases in between. The CDR3 spans 13 residues. The CDR3: CAWSVPGVGEQYF. The CDR3 DNA reads TGTGCCTGGAGTGTACCGGGGGTGGGAGAGCAGTACTTC.

A few counts support this clone. The V and J genes are TRBV7-9 and TRBJ2-3; D ambiguous. The germline CDR1 and CDR2 sequences are SEHNR and FQNEAQ (reference sequence). V lost 2 bases and J lost 4, with 7 bases in between. The CDR3 is 13 residues long. The CDR3 DNA follows: TGTGCCAGCAGCTTAAATTCCGCAGATACGCAGTATTTT. Translating gives CASSLNSADTQYF.

This clone was detected a few times. The rearrangement joins TRBV30 to TRBJ2-1; tentatively, D is TRBD2 (6 bases). Trimming took off 7 bases at V and 8 bases at J, with 21 bases between the two ends. CDR1 and CDR2 (germline): GTSNPN, SVGIG (reference sequence). CDR3 size: 14 residues. CDR3 region: CASRVEGYDDEQFF. The CDR3 DNA reads TGTGCCTCGCGGGTGGAGGGGTACGATGATGAGCAGTTCTTC.

This chain joins TRBV11-1 and TRBJ2-1; D is uncertain. Germline-derived CDR1 and CDR2 are SGHAT and FQDESV (reference sequence). The CDR3 covers 13 residues. Deletions cut 7 bases from V and 7 bases from J, with 14 bases between. CDR3: CASKELDRNEQFF. The CDR3, as DNA: TGTGCCAGCAAAGAGCTAGATCGAAATGAGCAGTTCTTC.

J is TRBJ2-3 and V is TRBV2; TRBD2 matches 7 bases. The CDR3 sequence is 15 residues long. Germline loops: CDR1 SNHLY, CDR2 FYNNEI. V dropped 4 bases and J dropped 0; count of bases not matched to a gene: 4. In DNA form, the CDR3 reads TGTGCCAGCAGTGGCAATAGCGGGAGCACAGATACGCAGTATTTT. Its protein is CASSGNSGSTDTQYF.

The chain links TRBV30 to TRBJ2-1, with a possible D match to TRBD2 (6 bases). Germline V gene lookup returns CDR1 GTSNPN and CDR2 SVGIG (reference sequence). With 0 bases removed from V and 1 base from J, the gap between germline ends came to 16 bases. The length of the CDR3 is 17 residues. CDR3 DNA sequence: TGTGCCTGGAGTGTACCCTCCACTAGCTCATCCTACAATGAGCAGTTCTTC. Translation: CAWSVPSTSSSYNEQFF.

In this sample, this clone turned up a few times. The same CDR3 arises from other DNA sequences in this sample as well. This chain joins TRBV30 and TRBJ2-7, with D possibly matching TRBD2 (5 bases). Germline values: CDR1 GTSNPN, CDR2 SVGIG (reference sequence). The V end was cut by 3 bases, the J end by 6 bases, with 9 bases between. The CDR3 is 11 amino acids. CDR3 residues: CAWSRAGEQYF. CDR3 coding DNA: TGTGCCTGGAGCCGGGCGGGCGAGCAGTACTTC.

This clone turned up a few times. The chain recombines TRBV11-3 with TRBJ2-5, with D possibly being TRBD2 (6 bases). This CDR3 has 14 amino acids. V lost 0 bases to trimming and J lost 5 bases, with 10 bases between them. Germline V gene sequence: CDR1 SGHNT, CDR2 YENEEA. This CDR3 is CASSLDGSPETQYF. In DNA form, the CDR3 reads TGTGCCAGCAGCTTAGACGGGAGTCCGGAGACCCAGTACTTC.

This clone appeared a few times. V gene TRBV30 combines with J gene TRBJ1-2; D call uncertain. CDR3 length: 13 amino acids. Trimming stripped 4 bases from V and 4 bases from J, with 13 bases between. Looked up from germline, CDR1 is GTSNPN and CDR2 is SVGIG (reference sequence). CDR3 sequence (DNA): TGTGCCTGGATATCCTACCGGGGCTATGGCTACACCTTC. Translation: CAWISYRGYGYTF.

The CDR3 coding sequence is TGTGCCATCAGCTCGGGACAGTCTAGCACAGATACGCAGTATTTT. Its translation: CAISSGQSSTDTQYF. The chain joins TRBV10-3 to TRBJ2-3; TRBD1 matches at 7 bases. Germline V gene lookup returns CDR1 ENHRY and CDR2 SYGVKD. CDR3 size: 15 residues. V lost 6 bases, J lost 0 bases, and 6 bases stayed unmatched.

This clone has a handful of counts. J is TRBJ2-1 and V is TRBV30; 7 positions match TRBD1. Germline V gives CDR1 GTSNPN, CDR2 SVGIG (reference sequence). V lost 2 bases, J lost 10 bases, and 11 bases stayed unmatched. CDR3 length: 14 amino acids. The CDR3: CAWSKETGATEQFF. The CDR3 coding sequence is TGTGCCTGGAGTAAAGAAACAGGGGCTACGGAGCAGTTCTTC.

This chain connects TRBV7-7 to TRBJ2-5; 9 bases line up with TRBD1. V lost 5 bases, J lost 0 bases, and 7 bases stayed unmatched. The CDR3 loop spans 16 amino acids. Germline V lookup: CDR1 SSHAT, CDR2 FNYEAQ (reference sequence). The CDR3 DNA reads TGTGCCAGCAGCCCACAGGGGGCGGGGTACCAAGAGACCCAGTACTTC. Its translation: CASSPQGAGYQETQYF.

The rearrangement joins TRBV2 to TRBJ2-7; 12 positions agree with TRBD2. Trimming took 5 bases from V and 4 from J; bases not matched to a gene: 6. Looked up from germline, CDR1 is SNHLY and CDR2 is FYNNEI. This CDR3 region has 15 residues. In DNA form, the CDR3 reads TGTGCCAGCAGTAGGCTAGCGGGAGGGCCTTACGAGCAGTACTTC. It yields the protein CASSRLAGGPYEQYF.